Listed below are T cell receptor beta chains from one sample, sequenced in a study of blood T cell repertoires in COVID-19. TCRdb's table, derived via immunoSEQ multiplex PCR, lists solely in-frame clones and lacks some. Seen here are a few hundred thousand clones, about 90% observed once, and the top ten hold around 0.6%. The sequenced material came from PBMCs or T cells enriched from blood (not recorded which). These receptor sequences come from a man younger than 35 who had recovered from COVID-19. Each CDR3 is given with its conserved first and last residue. Each record gives: CDR3 protein, V gene, CDR3 length.

CDR3: CASKFRGGDWNQPQHF
V: TRBV19
length: 16

CDR3: CASPRLGSGEQYF
V: TRBV5-1
length: 13

CDR3: CASSFSGGYEQYF
V: TRBV5-1
length: 13

CDR3: CASSATTGQGVTDTQYF
V: TRBV9
length: 17

CDR3: CASSGRTGGQETQYF
V: TRBV11-3
length: 15

CDR3: CASSLGVTWSSGNTIYF
V: TRBV5-6
length: 17

CDR3: CASSLGLAASYEQYF
V: TRBV11-2
length: 15

CDR3: CASSLEGSGRETQYF
V: TRBV11-3
length: 15

CDR3: CASSSGQEANYGYTF
V: TRBV28
length: 15

CDR3: CASGLGQGAGQPQHF
V: TRBV12-5
length: 15

CDR3: CASSFYPSGLAGNEGDTDTQYF
V: TRBV13
length: 22

CDR3: CASSPTGVDEQFF
V: TRBV11-3
length: 13

CDR3: CSVGPDSYNEQFF
V: TRBV29-1
length: 13

CDR3: CASSTLLGQTTVWGNQPQHF
V: TRBV19
length: 20

CDR3: CASSYQGEKLFF
V: TRBV6-2/TRBV6-3
length: 12

CDR3: CASSLTRGHYGYTF
V: TRBV27
length: 14

CDR3: CASSLAFRGSYNSPLHF
V: TRBV5-6
length: 17

CDR3: CASSEWTGLQPQHF
V: TRBV25-1
length: 14

CDR3: CASSSGTGAEQYF
V: TRBV11-2
length: 13

CDR3: CASAHGANTGELFF
V: TRBV27
length: 14

CDR3: CASSLPGSNQPQHF
V: TRBV11-2
length: 14

CDR3: CASSLTRPTGYTF
V: TRBV5-6
length: 13

CDR3: CASSTTGNTGELFF
V: TRBV19
length: 14

CDR3: CANRHPGQRNEKLFF
V: TRBV21-1
length: 15

CDR3: CASSTGGGRHGPTIYF
V: TRBV6-6
length: 16

CDR3: CASSPTSGIAFSYEQYF
V: TRBV4-1
length: 17

CDR3: CASSFHPRDTIFYGYTF
V: TRBV5-5
length: 17

CDR3: CASSKNQGNTEAFF
V: TRBV7-3
length: 14

CDR3: CAWATGGPYEQYF
V: TRBV30
length: 13

CDR3: CASSGSRGYDEQFF
V: TRBV5-6
length: 14

CDR3: CASSAGTSYEQYF
V: TRBV21-1
length: 13

CDR3: CASSDSGLAGNEQFF
V: TRBV6-4
length: 15

CDR3: CASSIHPPGQPQHF
V: TRBV19
length: 14

CDR3: CASSFGRGNYGYTF
V: TRBV5-6
length: 14

CDR3: CAGSKEGPYEQYF
V: TRBV5-4
length: 13

CDR3: CASSFPTGAFYGYTF
V: TRBV7-9
length: 15

CDR3: CASSATGTYGYTF
V: TRBV19
length: 13

CDR3: CASSQGQGGYNTEAFF
V: TRBV3-1/TRBV3-2
length: 16

CDR3: CASSPPGGPGAGANVLTF
V: TRBV18
length: 18

CDR3: CASSETPGLEQYF
V: TRBV6-1
length: 13

CDR3: CASSHSFLAGEGETQYF
V: TRBV5-1
length: 17

CDR3: CASSRQGMNTEAFF
V: TRBV27
length: 14

CDR3: CASGLVITGGGTEAFF
V: TRBV12-5
length: 16

CDR3: CASSRDNSPLHF
V: TRBV12-3/TRBV12-4
length: 12

CDR3: CASSRSGRYGEQFF
V: TRBV7-2
length: 14

CDR3: CASSEARRVSTDTQYF
V: TRBV6-1
length: 16

CDR3: CAISAKAGGRSDEQYF
V: TRBV10-3
length: 16

CDR3: CASSIGGGTEAFF
V: TRBV19
length: 13

CDR3: CASSVKLLEGGQYF
V: TRBV3-1/TRBV3-2
length: 14

CDR3: CASSGTSGGPTPYNEQFF
V: TRBV9
length: 18

CDR3: CASTPGQGYNQPQHF
V: TRBV2
length: 15

CDR3: CASSQGQSNEQFF
V: TRBV3-1/TRBV3-2
length: 13

CDR3: CSVAVGGTGNTIYF
V: TRBV29-1
length: 14

CDR3: CASSPSASRGEKLFF
V: TRBV5-4
length: 15

CDR3: CASSQHPSIYNEQFF
V: TRBV4-1
length: 15

CDR3: CASSYTGDTEAFF
V: TRBV6-5
length: 13

CDR3: CASSLTGEKLFF
V: TRBV6-5
length: 12

CDR3: CASRQMGAGGITEAFF
V: TRBV11-2
length: 16

CDR3: CASSLSSGAPNQPQHF
V: TRBV27
length: 16

CDR3: CASSFGVSEKLFF
V: TRBV7-9
length: 13